These 10 T cell receptor beta chains were sequenced from one sample in a study of T cell responses to AZD1222 COVID-19 vaccine (dated by TCRdb to about 2021). In light of the paper, this sample's time point label describes: baseline before first vaccination. Receptor libraries were prepared by the immunoSEQ multiplex PCR assay. TCRdb carries this immuneACCESS record with in-frame sequences only. Its versions omit some clonotypes, under half of them owing to an unresolved V gene in the studies checked, with the rest unexplained. The sample data list about 140,000 clones, and 70% to 90% of these were observed just once. Jointly, the top ten make up roughly 3.8% of the sample. Material: peripheral blood, obtained on day 0 of AZD1222 vaccination. These receptor sequences come from an adult in good health.

The chain is built from TRBV12-3 or TRBV12-4 and TRBJ2-7; D is unresolved. The CDR3 is 13 amino acids. Trimming took off 3 bases at V and 2 bases at J, with 8 bases between the two ends. The CDR3, as DNA: TGTGCCAGCAGTTTTGCCGGAACCTACGAGCAGTACTTC. This codes for CASSFAGTYEQYF.

The gene calls are TRBV27 and TRBJ1-2; the D gene is possibly TRBD1 (5 bases). The CDR3 is 13 amino acids. Germline V gene data show CDR1 as MNHEY and CDR2 as SMNVEV (reference sequence). Trimming took off 7 bases at V and 8 bases at J, with 17 bases between the two ends. This CDR3 is CASTPRGRGGYTF. DNA of the CDR3: TGTGCCAGCACCCCCCGGGGACGGGGGGGCTACACCTTC.

The chain recombines TRBV6-2 or TRBV6-3 with TRBJ2-1; D is uncertain. Germline values: CDR1 MNHEY, CDR2 SVGEGT. The V end lost 4 bases, the J end lost 7 bases, and 5 bases lay between the germline ends. The CDR3 length is 11 residues. The DNA for the CDR3 is TGTGCCAGCAGTTGGCCAAATGAGCAGTTCTTC. Protein sequence: CASSWPNEQFF.

The CDR3 DNA is TGTGCCAGCAGCCGTGGACAGGGCCATGGCTACACCTTC. Protein: CASSRGQGHGYTF. The V call is TRBV12-3 or TRBV12-4, the J call TRBJ1-2; 8 bases are shared with TRBD1. The ends lost 6 bases at V and 6 bases at J; junction bases unmatched: 6. The CDR3 length is 13 residues.

This clone was detected a few times. The chain recombines TRBV9 with TRBJ1-1; possible D gene TRBD1, 5 bases. The CDR3 is made up of 14 amino acids. V was shortened by 4 bases and J by 8 bases, with 18 bases between the two germline ends. Germline assignment: CDR1 SGDLS and CDR2 YYNGEE. The CDR3 DNA reads TGTGCCAGCAGCCTCGGGACCTTTTCGGGAGAAGCTTTCTTT. Translation: CASSLGTFSGEAFF.

This clone was seen just once. The rearrangement links TRBV24-1 to TRBJ1-5; D is perhaps TRBD1 (6 bases). Germline CDR1 is KGHDR and CDR2 is SFDVKD. The V gene lost 5 bases and the J gene lost 7 bases, with 11 bases spanning the gap. The CDR3 has 13 residues. CDR3: CATSVARGQPQHF. CDR3 sequence (DNA): TGTGCCACCAGTGTGGCCAGGGGCCAGCCCCAGCATTTT.

In its sample, this clone was seen once. V usage is TRBV9 and J usage is TRBJ2-1; 10 bases agree with TRBD2. V trimming: 1 base; J trimming: 5 bases; junction bases outside the gene matches: 12. This CDR3 contains 18 residues. Germline CDR1 is SGDLS and CDR2 is YYNGEE. CDR3 nucleotides: TGTGCCAGCAGCGTATATTGGACCGGTCTAGCGGGAGACAATGAGCAGTTCTTC. This sequence encodes CASSVYWTGLAGDNEQFF.

The chain links TRBV6-2 or TRBV6-3 to TRBJ1-1; no reliable D call. Germline values: CDR1 MNHEY, CDR2 SVGEGT. The CDR3 runs to 15 residues. Trimming left V 2 bases short and J 1 base short, with 11 bases between. The CDR3 here is CASSYVGRKNTEAFF. DNA for the CDR3: TGTGCCAGCAGTTACGTAGGCCGGAAGAACACTGAAGCTTTCTTT.

V and J are TRBV28 and TRBJ2-3, with 7 bases fitting TRBD2. Germline V gene data show CDR1 as MDHEN and CDR2 as SYDVKM. The junction had 4 bases not matched to a gene; V was cut back by 5 bases and J by 8 bases. The CDR3 runs 12 residues. DNA for the CDR3: TGTGCCAGCAGTCCCACTAGCGCTACGCAGTATTTT. This sequence encodes CASSPTSATQYF. Full variable domain (outside the CDR3, taken from reference TRBV28 and TRBJ2-3): DVKVTQSSRYLVKRTGEKVFLECVQDMDHENMFWYRQDPGLGLRLIYFSYDVKMKEKGDIPEGYSVSREKKERFSLILESASTNQTSMYLCASSPTSATQYFGPGTRLTVL.

The rearrangement joins TRBV6-6 to TRBJ1-2; the match to TRBD1 covers 7 bases. This CDR3 region has 15 residues. Germline V lookup: CDR1 MNHNY, CDR2 SVGAGI (reference sequence). The trim removed 6 bases at V and 7 bases at J, leaving 14 bases unmatched. The CDR3 coding sequence is TGTGCCAGCAGCCGACGATCCGACAGGGCAATTGGCTACACCTTC. It yields the protein CASSRRSDRAIGYTF.